The T cell receptor beta chain described here comes from a study of cytomegalovirus exposure and HLA in healthy donors. Germline CDR1 is GTSNPN and CDR2 is SVGIG (reference sequence). This CDR3 comprises 13 residues. Trimming cost V 3 bases and J 3 bases, with 11 bases left between them. TCRdb's copy holds only in-frame clones and misses some; the assay was immunoSEQ multiplex PCR. Seen here are 100,000 to 150,000 clones, roughly nine tenths observed once, and the top ten hold 4.4%. Source material: PBMCs. The source of this sequence is a man in his late teens or twenties in good health and CMV-seropositive. The V and J genes are TRBV30 and TRBJ1-1; tentatively, D is TRBD1 (5 bases). The CDR3 DNA is TGTGCCTGGAGAGGTCGGGGGTACACTGAAGCTTTCTTT. Protein sequence: CAWRGRGYTEAFF. The full variable domain, rest sourced from reference TRBV30 and TRBJ1-1, is SQTIHQWPATLVQPVGSPLSLECTVEGTSNPNLYWYRQAAGRGLQLLFYSVGIGQISSEVPQNLSASRPQDRQFILSSKKLLLSDSGFYLCAWRGRGYTEAFFGQGTRLTVV.